A single sample gave rise to the 32 T cell receptor beta chains below, sequenced in a study of regulatory T cells in long-lasting Graves disease (dated by TCRdb to the early 2020s). What this sample's time point label stands for: newly diagnosed GD, antithyroid drugs for less than 3 months. For both TCR sequencing and RNA sequencing, RNA was extracted from PBMCs using TRIzol. Library preparation used multiplex PCR. The listed sequencing device is Illumina HiSeq 4000. TCR beta libraries were built with iRepertoire HTBI primers and Arm-PCR amplification of CDR3 regions. TCRdb applied fastp at Q25 and MiXCR to the public reads, then kept only in-frame beta chains. Each record represents a unique CDR3 protein, reported with the most common genes and DNA among its rows. A total of about 320,000 distinct CDR3 sequences appear in this sample, 15% to 20% of them only once. In total, the top ten clones hold 35% to 45% of the sample.

Source: peripheral blood mononuclear cells (PBMCs), taken at new diagnosis, from a patient treated with antithyroid drugs. The receptor set was obtained from a female donor with Graves disease.

This clonotype showed up many times. The V and J genes are TRBV6-1 and TRBJ2-3, with 8 bases that match TRBD2. J gave up 5 bases and V 3 bases, and 10 bases lay outside the gene matches. The CDR3 extends over 16 amino acids. The germline CDR1 and CDR2 sequences are MNHNS and SASEGT. The CDR3 bases are TGTGCCAGCAGTGAGGCTAGCGGGTCCCTTGGAGATACGCAGTATTTT. This codes for CASSEASGSLGDTQYF.

The gene calls are TRBV15 and TRBJ2-3; 10 nucleotides match TRBD1. J was trimmed by 0 bases and V by 0 bases; bases with no gene match: 12. This CDR3 is built from 20 residues. The germline CDR1 and CDR2 sequences are LNHNV and YYDKDF (reference sequence). Here the CDR3 reads CATSRDMRGQGLSSTDTQYF. The CDR3 nucleotides are TGTGCCACCAGCAGAGATATGAGGGGACAGGGGTTATCTAGCACAGATACGCAGTATTTT.

This clonotype showed up many times. V is TRBV7-9 and J is TRBJ2-5; D unresolved. Germline-derived CDR1 and CDR2 are SEHNR and FQNEAQ (reference sequence). V gave up 8 bases and J gave up 5 bases, with 12 bases separating them. The CDR3 sequence is 12 residues long. The CDR3, as DNA: TGTGCCAGCTTAGCAGGTTGGGAGACCCAGTACTTC. Its translation: CASLAGWETQYF.

To note about this clonotype: A much larger clone differs from this one at a single base, so this may be a read error. This chain joins TRBV5-1 and TRBJ2-5; the D gene could be TRBD1 or TRBD2 (5 bases each). The closer fit of TRBJ2-1 to the DNA end suggests the J call may be wrong. The CDR3 covers 15 residues. CDR1 is SGHRS and CDR2 is YFSETQ in the germline V gene. Here the CDR3 DNA reads TGCGCCAGCAGCTTGGGAGGGGTAATCGTCCACGAGCAGTTCTTC. Its translation: CASSLGGVIVHEQFF.

In its sample, this clonotype was seen many times. The chain joins TRBV11-3 to TRBJ2-4; 10 positions agree with TRBD2. Trimming removed 4 bases from V and 1 base from J; junction bases left unmatched: 4. CDR3 size: 16 residues. The germline V gene has CDR1 SGHNT and CDR2 YENEEA. The CDR3 spells CASSYRLAGAKNIQYF. The DNA of the CDR3 is TGTGCCAGCAGCTACCGACTAGCGGGTGCCAAAAACATTCAGTACTTC.

There are many counts of this clonotype. V and J are TRBV24-1 and TRBJ2-1, with 16 positions matching TRBD2. Germline assignment: CDR1 KGHDR and CDR2 SFDVKD. Trimming removed 3 bases from V and 1 base from J; junction bases left unmatched: 14. The CDR3 is 22 residues long. CDR3 nucleotides: TGTGCCACCAGTGATCCCGATAAGAGGGGGACTAGCGGGAGGGTATCCTACAATGAGCAGTTCTTC. This gives the protein CATSDPDKRGTSGRVSYNEQFF.

In its sample, this clonotype was seen many times. The V call is TRBV11-1, the J call TRBJ2-5; unclear D gene. The V gene lost 2 bases and the J gene lost 3 bases, with 4 bases spanning the gap. CDR3 length equals 12 residues. Germline CDR1 reads SGHAT; CDR2 reads FQDESV (reference sequence). CDR3 nucleotides: TGTGCCAGCAGCTTACAAAAAGAGACCCAGTACTTC. Translating it yields CASSLQKETQYF.

This clonotype has a count of ten or more. This chain joins TRBV15 and TRBJ1-4; D ambiguous. CDR1 LNHNV and CDR2 YYDKDF come from the germline V gene (reference sequence). The length of the CDR3 is 20 residues. The V gene lost 0 bases and the J gene lost 8 bases, with 28 bases spanning the gap. The CDR3 spells CATSRDRPIPGAANEEKLFF. The CDR3 DNA is TGTGCCACCAGCAGAGATAGGCCGATCCCGGGTGCGGCTAATGAGGAAAAACTGTTTTTT.

This clonotype occurred many times. This chain joins TRBV7-6 and TRBJ2-5; 10 nucleotides match TRBD2. CDR1 SGHVS and CDR2 FNYEAQ come from the germline V gene. This CDR3 is 16 amino acids long. Trimming removed 5 bases from V and 1 base from J; junction bases left unmatched: 7. The CDR3, as DNA: TGTGCCAGCAGCGTGGGAGCGGGAGGGTTCCAAGAGACCCAGTACTTC. This sequence encodes CASSVGAGGFQETQYF.

The chain couples TRBV9 to TRBJ2-2; 8 nucleotides align to TRBD2. The CDR3 totals 20 residues. The trim removed 2 bases at V and 1 base at J, leaving 16 bases unmatched. Germline-derived CDR1 and CDR2 are SGDLS and YYNGEE. The CDR3 region is CASSVSVSVVGLGNTGELFF. The CDR3 DNA follows: TGTGCCAGCAGCGTTTCGGTATCGGTAGTGGGACTAGGGAACACCGGGGAGCTGTTTTTT. Combining the CDR3 with reference TRBV9 and TRBJ2-2 gives the whole variable domain DSGVTQTPKHLITATGQRVTLRCSPRSGDLSVYWYQQSLDQGLQFLIQYYNGEERAKGNILERFSAQQFPDLHSELNLSSLELGDSALYFCASSVSVSVVGLGNTGELFFGEGSRLTVL.

This clonotype was found many times. The chain combines TRBV28 with TRBJ2-1; D possibly matches TRBD1 or TRBD2 (6 bases each). Germline assignment: CDR1 MDHEN and CDR2 SYDVKM. This CDR3 has 14 residues. The germline V and J ends were trimmed by 8 bases and 8 bases, with 19 bases remaining between them. Here the CDR3 DNA reads TGTGCCAGCGGTATGGGGGGCGCGGGTGATGAGCAGTTCTTC. Protein product: CASGMGGAGDEQFF.

This clonotype was detected ten times or more. The V gene is TRBV20-1, the J gene TRBJ2-7; TRBD2 matches at 7 bases. The germline V gene has CDR1 DFQATT and CDR2 SNEGSKA (reference sequence). J was trimmed by 0 bases and V by 1 base; bases with no gene match: 12. This CDR3 region has 17 residues. The CDR3 coding sequence is TGCAGTGCTAGAGCCAGAAGGTCCAAGCGGGACTCCTACGAGCAGTACTTC. This gives the protein CSARARRSKRDSYEQYF.

This CDR3 reads CASSISQAGSYEQYF. The CDR3 nucleotides are TGTGCCAGTAGTATTAGCCAGGCAGGGAGCTACGAGCAGTACTTC. The chain combines TRBV19 with TRBJ2-7; the D gene could be TRBD1 or TRBD2 (5 bases each). Deletions cut 3 bases from V and 3 bases from J, with 15 bases between. The germline gives CDR1 LNHDA, CDR2 SQIVND (reference sequence). The CDR3 runs 15 residues.

The gene calls are TRBV5-1 and TRBJ2-7; 9 bases align to TRBD1. This CDR3 is 13 amino acids long. Germline loops: CDR1 SGHRS, CDR2 YFSETQ. Trimming removed 4 bases from V and 6 bases from J; junction bases left unmatched: 5. This CDR3 reads CASSVLQGAEQYF. CDR3 nucleotides: TGCGCCAGCAGCGTATTACAGGGGGCCGAGCAGTACTTC.

This clonotype appeared many times. The chain links TRBV27 to TRBJ2-1; D might be TRBD2 (6 bases). V lost 10 bases and J 2 bases, leaving 12 bases between the germline ends. The CDR3 sequence is 13 residues long. CDR1 is MNHEY and CDR2 is SMNVEV in the germline V gene (reference sequence). This CDR3 reads CATGLSPYNEQFF. The CDR3 bases are TGTGCCACGGGACTCTCTCCCTACAATGAGCAGTTCTTC.

In this sample, this clonotype turned up a few times. The CDR3 loop is CASSLAGRERSPLHF. The CDR3 nucleotides are TGCGCCAGCAGCTTGGCCGGCAGGGAAAGATCACCCCTCCACTTT. The rearrangement uses TRBV5-1 and TRBJ1-6; a weak D match, TRBD1 (5 bases). Germline lookup yields CDR1 SGHRS and CDR2 YFSETQ. Trimming removed 0 bases from V and 10 bases from J, with 14 bases in between. The CDR3 covers 15 residues.

Note on this clonotype: It may be a read error: a sequence one base away is much more abundant. This sequence joins TRBV20-1 and TRBJ1-1, with D hard to call. V dropped 2 bases and J dropped 3 bases, with 13 bases sitting between them. The CDR3 spans 14 residues. In germline, CDR1 is DFQATT, CDR2 SNEGSKA (reference sequence). DNA of the CDR3: TGCAGTGCTAGACCCGGATACATGGACACTGAAGCTTTCTTT. Its protein is CSARPGYMDTEAFF.

This clonotype occurred many times. The V and J genes are TRBV27 and TRBJ2-3; D unclear. The ends were cut back, 6 bases at V and 0 bases at J, with 19 bases in the middle. Germline values: CDR1 MNHEY, CDR2 SMNVEV (reference sequence). The CDR3 length is 17 residues. CDR3 sequence reads: CASRHLTSAVSTDTQYF. CDR3 nucleotide sequence: TGTGCCAGCAGACACCTGACTTCGGCGGTAAGCACAGATACGCAGTATTTT.

This clonotype was found many times. This chain uses TRBV28 with TRBJ1-5; no clear D. V gave up 10 bases and J gave up 6 bases, with 13 bases separating them. CDR1 is MDHEN and CDR2 is SYDVKM in the germline V gene. The CDR3 has 12 amino acids. The CDR3 region has the DNA TGTGCCACCTCGAACGGCGGTCAGCCCCAGCATTTT. Its protein is CATSNGGQPQHF.

This clonotype was seen at least ten times. The chain uses TRBV28 and TRBJ2-2; D may be TRBD2 (6 bases). This CDR3 comprises 16 residues. Trimming stripped 2 bases from V and 5 bases from J, with 15 bases between. The germline CDR1 and CDR2 sequences are MDHEN and SYDVKM. The DNA for the CDR3 is TGTGCCAGCAGTTTAAAGGACTACCCATCGACCGGGGAGCTGTTTTTT. The encoded protein is CASSLKDYPSTGELFF. Using reference TRBV28 and TRBJ2-2 for the parts outside the CDR3, the full variable domain is DVKVTQSSRYLVKRTGEKVFLECVQDMDHENMFWYRQDPGLGLRLIYFSYDVKMKEKGDIPEGYSVSREKKERFSLILESASTNQTSMYLCASSLKDYPSTGELFFGEGSRLTVL.

This clonotype was picked up many times. This chain links TRBV28 with TRBJ2-7, with TRBD1 matching over 10 bases. Germline values: CDR1 MDHEN, CDR2 SYDVKM. With 8 bases clipped from V and 3 bases from J, the junction kept 4 bases outside the gene matches. This CDR3 is 13 amino acids long. In DNA, the CDR3 is TGTGCCAGCGCACGGGACAGGGGCTACGAGCAGTACTTC. Its protein product is CASARDRGYEQYF.

The V and J genes are TRBV28 and TRBJ1-5; D might be TRBD1 (5 bases). V dropped 4 bases and J dropped 7 bases, with 23 bases sitting between them. The CDR3 totals 17 residues. Germline-derived CDR1 and CDR2 are MDHEN and SYDVKM. The CDR3 nucleotides are TGTGCCAGCAGTTCCTCTTCGGGGCAGGTATTATTCCAGCCCCAGCATTTT. As protein: CASSSSSGQVLFQPQHF.

The chain combines TRBV7-9 with TRBJ1-6; D may be TRBD1 (6 bases). The germline CDR1 and CDR2 sequences are SEHNR and FQNEAQ (reference sequence). Trimming stripped 2 bases from V and 7 bases from J, with 15 bases between. This CDR3 has 16 amino acids. CDR3 loop: CASSLRATGENSPLHF. Here the CDR3 DNA reads TGTGCCAGCAGCTTAAGGGCGACAGGAGAAAATTCACCCCTCCACTTT.

This clonotype has ten or more counts. The CDR3 here is CASSGRTSGYNEQFF. CDR3 DNA sequence: TGTGCCAGCAGCGGCCGGACTAGCGGTTACAATGAGCAGTTCTTC. The chain recombines TRBV13 with TRBJ2-1, with TRBD2 matching 10 bases. V shed 5 bases, J shed 4 bases, and the junction held 5 bases outside the gene matches. The germline gives CDR1 PRHDT, CDR2 FYEKMQ (reference sequence). The CDR3 has 15 residues.

This clonotype was recorded at least ten times. The V and J genes are TRBV19 and TRBJ2-7, with TRBD2 matching 10 bases. Germline loops: CDR1 LNHDA, CDR2 SQIVND (reference sequence). V shed 3 bases and J 2 bases; nucleotides not matched to a gene: 4. The CDR3 contains 15 residues. The CDR3 region has the DNA TGTGCCAGTAGTATTACCACTAGCGGGACCTACGAGCAGTACTTC. It specifies CASSITTSGTYEQYF.

This clonotype was recorded many times. The chain joins TRBV7-6 to TRBJ2-3, with D perhaps matching TRBD2 (5 bases). The CDR3 spans 14 residues. CDR1 and CDR2 from the germline V gene are SGHVS and FNYEAQ. Trimming shortened V by 4 bases and J by 6 bases, and 14 bases separated the two germline ends. CDR3 sequence (DNA): TGTGCCAGCAGCTCAGAGGAGGTACACGATACGCAGTATTTT. Translated: CASSSEEVHDTQYF. The whole variable domain, remainder taken from reference TRBV7-6 and TRBJ2-3, is GAGVSQSPRYKVTKRGQDVALRCDPISGHVSLYWYRQALGQGPEFLTYFNYEAQQDKSGLPNDRFSAERPEGSISTLTIQRTEQRDSAMYRCASSSEEVHDTQYFGPGTRLTVL.

V gene TRBV2 combines with J gene TRBJ1-5; D might be TRBD1 (5 bases). CDR3 length equals 14 residues. The V end was cut by 3 bases, the J end by 9 bases, with 15 bases between. CDR1 and CDR2 (germline): SNHLY, FYNNEI. CDR3 sequence: CASSENTGGRPQHF. The CDR3 nucleotides read TGTGCCAGCAGTGAGAATACGGGGGGGAGGCCCCAGCATTTT.

This clonotype occurred many times. This rearrangement joins TRBV2 to TRBJ2-3; 7 nucleotides line up with TRBD2. With 4 bases clipped from V and 2 bases from J, the junction kept 6 bases outside the gene matches. Germline V gene sequence: CDR1 SNHLY, CDR2 FYNNEI. The CDR3 consists of 15 residues. CDR3 region: CASSGGTTSTDTQYF. CDR3 in DNA: TGTGCCAGCAGTGGGGGGACTACATCCACAGATACGCAGTATTTT.

V gene TRBV24-1 combines with J gene TRBJ2-2, with 9 bases lining up with TRBD1. This CDR3 contains 14 residues. Germline values: CDR1 KGHDR, CDR2 SFDVKD. V lost 4 bases and J lost 6; bases outside the gene matches: 2. The CDR3 sequence is CATSETGGPGELFF. CDR3 DNA sequence: TGTGCCACCAGTGAAACAGGGGGCCCCGGGGAGCTGTTTTTT.

The chain joins TRBV13 to TRBJ1-1, with D maybe TRBD1 (5 bases). The CDR3 spans 13 residues. Germline values: CDR1 PRHDT, CDR2 FYEKMQ (reference sequence). Deletions cut 5 bases from V and 5 bases from J, with 12 bases between. The chain's CDR3 is CASSAGGGTEAFF. The CDR3 DNA sequence: TGTGCCAGCAGCGCGGGGGGGGGTACTGAAGCTTTCTTT.

With respect to this clonotype: A read error may account for a junction end that differs from germline. The chain combines TRBV11-3 with TRBJ2-7; D may be TRBD1 or TRBD2 (5 bases each). From germline, CDR1 is SGHNT and CDR2 YENEEA. CDR3 length: 14 amino acids. The CDR3 is CASSQEGTNYEQYF. CDR3 DNA sequence: TGCGCCAGCAGCCAAGAAGGGACCAACTACGAGCAGTACTTC.

This clonotype occurred many times. This chain links TRBV27 with TRBJ1-3; perhaps TRBD1 as D (5 bases). This CDR3 contains 18 residues. The ends were cut back, 5 bases at V and 4 bases at J, with 24 bases in the middle. Looked up from germline, CDR1 is MNHEY and CDR2 is SMNVEV (reference sequence). As DNA, the CDR3 is TGTGCCAGCAGTCTGAGGGACCCCGGGCCGTCCGGGGGAAACACCATATATTTT. Amino acids: CASSLRDPGPSGGNTIYF.